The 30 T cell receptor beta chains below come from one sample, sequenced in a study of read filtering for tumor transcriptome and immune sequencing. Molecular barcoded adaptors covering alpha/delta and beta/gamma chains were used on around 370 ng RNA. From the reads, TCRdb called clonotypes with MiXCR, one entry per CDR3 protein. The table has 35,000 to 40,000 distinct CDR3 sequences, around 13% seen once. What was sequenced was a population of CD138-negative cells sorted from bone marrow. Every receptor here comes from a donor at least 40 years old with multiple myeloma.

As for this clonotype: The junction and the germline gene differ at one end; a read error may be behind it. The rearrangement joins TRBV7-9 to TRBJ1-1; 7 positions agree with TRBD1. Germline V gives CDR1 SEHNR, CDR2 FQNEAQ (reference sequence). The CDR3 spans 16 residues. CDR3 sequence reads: CAGSPTSGTDNTEAFF. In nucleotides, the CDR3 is TGTGCCGGCAGCCCAACGTCCGGGACAGACAACACTGAAGCTTTCTTT.

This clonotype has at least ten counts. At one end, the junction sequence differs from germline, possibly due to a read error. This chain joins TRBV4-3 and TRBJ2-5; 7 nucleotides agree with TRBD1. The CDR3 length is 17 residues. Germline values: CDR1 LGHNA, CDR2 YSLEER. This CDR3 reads CASSQTPTDRAQGTQYF. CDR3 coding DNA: TGCGCCAGCAGCCAAACTCCAACCGACAGGGCGCAAGGGACCCAGTACTTC.

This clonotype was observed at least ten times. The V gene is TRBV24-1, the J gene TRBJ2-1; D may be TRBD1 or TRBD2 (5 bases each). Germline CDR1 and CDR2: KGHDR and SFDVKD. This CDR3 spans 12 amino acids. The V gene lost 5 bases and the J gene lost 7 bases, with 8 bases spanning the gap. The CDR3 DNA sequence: TGTGCCACCAGTGGGGGGTGGAATGAGCAGTTCTTC. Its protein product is CATSGGWNEQFF.

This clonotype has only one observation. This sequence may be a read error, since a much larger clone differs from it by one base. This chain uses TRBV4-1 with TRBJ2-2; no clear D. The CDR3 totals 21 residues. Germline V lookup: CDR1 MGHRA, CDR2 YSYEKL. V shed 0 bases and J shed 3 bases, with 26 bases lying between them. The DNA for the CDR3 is TGCGCCAGCAGCCAAGAGACACCACTTAGACGGGTTAAGTTTTACACCGGGGAGCTGTTTTTT. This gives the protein CASSQETPLRRVKFYTGELFF.

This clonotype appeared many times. The CDR3 DNA reads as TGTGCCAGCAGTTTGGGTTTGTGGCGGGAGGGCCGGGGTGAGCAGTTCTTC. Protein sequence: CASSLGLWREGRGEQFF. The rearrangement uses TRBV12-3 or TRBV12-4 and TRBJ2-1; 9 nucleotides match TRBD2. CDR3 length equals 17 residues. Trimming removed 3 bases from V and 9 bases from J; junction bases left unmatched: 15.

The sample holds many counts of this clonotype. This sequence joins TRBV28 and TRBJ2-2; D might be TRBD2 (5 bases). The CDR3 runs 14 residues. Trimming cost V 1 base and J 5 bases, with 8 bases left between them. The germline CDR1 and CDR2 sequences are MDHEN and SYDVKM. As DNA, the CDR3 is TGTGCCAGCAGTTTATTTACGGGGACCGGGGAGCTGTTTTTT. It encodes CASSLFTGTGELFF.

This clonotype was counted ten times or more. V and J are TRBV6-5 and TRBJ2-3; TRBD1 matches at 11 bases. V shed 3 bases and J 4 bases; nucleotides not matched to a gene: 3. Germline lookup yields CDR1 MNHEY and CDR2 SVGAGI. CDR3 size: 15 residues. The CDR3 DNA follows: TGTGCCAGCAGTTATGGACAGGGGGCCGCAGATACGCAGTATTTT. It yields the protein CASSYGQGAADTQYF.

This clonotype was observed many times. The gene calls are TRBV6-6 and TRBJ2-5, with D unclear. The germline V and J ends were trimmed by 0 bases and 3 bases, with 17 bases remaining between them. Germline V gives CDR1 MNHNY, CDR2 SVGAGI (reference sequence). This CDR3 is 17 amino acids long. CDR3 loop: CASSYSVRTANEETQYF. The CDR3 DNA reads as TGTGCCAGCAGTTACTCTGTTCGGACCGCCAACGAAGAGACCCAGTACTTC.

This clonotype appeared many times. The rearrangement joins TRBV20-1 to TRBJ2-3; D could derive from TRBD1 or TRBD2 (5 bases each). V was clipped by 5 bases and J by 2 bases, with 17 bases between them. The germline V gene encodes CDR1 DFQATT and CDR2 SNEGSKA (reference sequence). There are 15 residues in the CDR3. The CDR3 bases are TGCAGTGCTGAGGCCCGGGACGAATCCACAGATACGCAGTATTTT. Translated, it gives CSAEARDESTDTQYF.

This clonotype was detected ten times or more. CDR3 sequence (DNA): TGTGCCAGCAGCTTAGTGTCCGTGAACACTGAAGCTTTCTTT. Translated: CASSLVSVNTEAFF. This chain joins TRBV11-2 and TRBJ1-1; D is ambiguous. CDR1 is SGHAT and CDR2 is FQNNGV in the germline V gene. There are 14 residues in the CDR3. Trimming removed 1 base at V and 0 bases at J, with 6 bases between.

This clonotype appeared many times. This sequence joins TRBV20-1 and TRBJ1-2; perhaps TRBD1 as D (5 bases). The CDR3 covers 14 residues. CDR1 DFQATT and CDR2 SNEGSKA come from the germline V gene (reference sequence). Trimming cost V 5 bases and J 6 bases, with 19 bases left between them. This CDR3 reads CSAPLFAGGNGYTF. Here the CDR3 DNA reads TGCAGTGCTCCCCTCTTCGCGGGGGGTAATGGCTACACCTTC.

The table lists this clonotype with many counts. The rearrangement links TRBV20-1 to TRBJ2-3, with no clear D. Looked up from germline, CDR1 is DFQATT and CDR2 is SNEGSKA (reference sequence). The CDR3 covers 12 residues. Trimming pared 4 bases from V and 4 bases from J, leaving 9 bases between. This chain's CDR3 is CSAIRISDTQYF. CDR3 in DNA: TGCAGTGCTATTAGAATTTCAGATACGCAGTATTTT.

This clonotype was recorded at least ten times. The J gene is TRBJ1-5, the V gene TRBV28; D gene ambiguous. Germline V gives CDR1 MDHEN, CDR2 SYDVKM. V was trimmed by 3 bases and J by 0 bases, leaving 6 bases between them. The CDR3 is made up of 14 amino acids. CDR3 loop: CASSFSISNQPQHF. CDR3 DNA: TGTGCCAGCAGTTTCTCGATTAGCAATCAGCCCCAGCATTTT. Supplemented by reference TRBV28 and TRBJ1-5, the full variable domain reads DVKVTQSSRYLVKRTGEKVFLECVQDMDHENMFWYRQDPGLGLRLIYFSYDVKMKEKGDIPEGYSVSREKKERFSLILESASTNQTSMYLCASSFSISNQPQHFGDGTRLSIL.

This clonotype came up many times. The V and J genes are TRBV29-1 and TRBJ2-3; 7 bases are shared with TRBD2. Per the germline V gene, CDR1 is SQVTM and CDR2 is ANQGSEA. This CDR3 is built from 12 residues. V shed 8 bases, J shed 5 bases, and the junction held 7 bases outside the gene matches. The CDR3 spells CSLGVAGDTQYF. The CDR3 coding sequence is TGCAGCCTGGGGGTAGCGGGAGATACGCAGTATTTT.

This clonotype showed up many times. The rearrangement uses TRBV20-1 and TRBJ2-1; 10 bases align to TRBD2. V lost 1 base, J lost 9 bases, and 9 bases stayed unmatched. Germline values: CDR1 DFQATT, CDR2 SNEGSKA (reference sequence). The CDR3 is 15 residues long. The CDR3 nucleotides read TGCAGTGCTAGAGGATCTAGCGGGAGTAATGTTGAGCAGTTCTTC. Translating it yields CSARGSSGSNVEQFF.

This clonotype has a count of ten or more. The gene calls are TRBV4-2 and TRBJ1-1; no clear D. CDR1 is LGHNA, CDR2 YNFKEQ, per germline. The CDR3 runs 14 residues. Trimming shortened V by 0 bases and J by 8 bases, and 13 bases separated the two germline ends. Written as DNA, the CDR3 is TGTGCCAGCAGCCAAGATTCGCGGACTCTCGAAGCTTTCTTT. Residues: CASSQDSRTLEAFF.

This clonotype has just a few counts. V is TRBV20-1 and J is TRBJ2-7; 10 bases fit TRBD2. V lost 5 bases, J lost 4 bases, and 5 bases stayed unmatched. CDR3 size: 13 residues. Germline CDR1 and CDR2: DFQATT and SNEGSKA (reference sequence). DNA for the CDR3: TGCAGTGCTGTTAGCGGGAGGCGATACGAGCAGTACTTC. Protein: CSAVSGRRYEQYF.

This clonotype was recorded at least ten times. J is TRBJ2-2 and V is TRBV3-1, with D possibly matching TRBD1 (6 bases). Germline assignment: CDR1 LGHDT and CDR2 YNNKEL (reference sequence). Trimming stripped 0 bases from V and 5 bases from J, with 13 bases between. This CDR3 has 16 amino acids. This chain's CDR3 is CASSQDLGGRTGELFF. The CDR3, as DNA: TGTGCCAGCAGCCAAGATCTTGGGGGCCGGACCGGGGAGCTGTTTTTT.

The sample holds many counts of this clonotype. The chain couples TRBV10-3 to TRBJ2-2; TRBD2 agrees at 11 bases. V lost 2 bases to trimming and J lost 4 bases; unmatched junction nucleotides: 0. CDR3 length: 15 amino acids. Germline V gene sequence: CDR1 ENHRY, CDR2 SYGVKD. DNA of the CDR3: TGTGCCATCAGTGAGGGGACTAGCGGCACCGGGGAGCTGTTTTTT. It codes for CAISEGTSGTGELFF.

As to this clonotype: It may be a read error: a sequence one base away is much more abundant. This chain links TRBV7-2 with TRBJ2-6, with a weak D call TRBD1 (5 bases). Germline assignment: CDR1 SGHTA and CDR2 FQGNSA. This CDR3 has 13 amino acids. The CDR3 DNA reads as TGTGCCAGCGAGCAGGGTTCGGCCAGCGTCCTGACTTTC. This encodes CASEQGSASVLTF.

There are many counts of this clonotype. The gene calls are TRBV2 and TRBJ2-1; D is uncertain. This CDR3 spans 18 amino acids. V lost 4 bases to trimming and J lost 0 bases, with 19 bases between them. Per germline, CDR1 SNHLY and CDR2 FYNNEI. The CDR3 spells CASSGDRWSQSSYNEQFF. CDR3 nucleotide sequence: TGTGCCAGCAGTGGTGACCGGTGGTCACAAAGCTCCTACAATGAGCAGTTCTTC.

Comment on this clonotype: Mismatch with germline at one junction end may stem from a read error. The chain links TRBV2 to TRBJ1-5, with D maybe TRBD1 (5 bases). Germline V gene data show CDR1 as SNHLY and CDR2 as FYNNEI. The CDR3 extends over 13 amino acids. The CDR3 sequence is CASGDRRNQPQHF. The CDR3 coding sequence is TGTGCCAGCGGTGACAGACGGAATCAGCCCCAGCATTTT.

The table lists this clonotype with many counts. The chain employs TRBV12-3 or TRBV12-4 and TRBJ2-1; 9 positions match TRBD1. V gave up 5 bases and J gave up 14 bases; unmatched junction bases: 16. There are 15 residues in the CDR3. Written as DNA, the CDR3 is TGTGCCAGCAGTCCGGGACAGGGTACGACGGTCGAGGAGTTCTTC. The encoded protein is CASSPGQGTTVEEFF.

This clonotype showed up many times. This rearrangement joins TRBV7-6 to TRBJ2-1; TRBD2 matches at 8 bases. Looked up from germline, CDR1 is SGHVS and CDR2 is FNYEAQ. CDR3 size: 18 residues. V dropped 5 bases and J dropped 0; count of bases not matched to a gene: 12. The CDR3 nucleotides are TGTGCCAGCAGCCTTAAGACCCTCAGCGGGAGCTCCTACAATGAGCAGTTCTTC. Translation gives CASSLKTLSGSSYNEQFF.

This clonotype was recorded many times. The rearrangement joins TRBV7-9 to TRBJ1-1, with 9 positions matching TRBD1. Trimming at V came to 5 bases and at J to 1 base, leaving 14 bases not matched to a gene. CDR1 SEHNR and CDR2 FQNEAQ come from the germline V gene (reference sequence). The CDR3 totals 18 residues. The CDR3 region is CASSRTIGTGLENTEAFF. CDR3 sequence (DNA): TGTGCCAGCAGCCGAACAATCGGGACAGGGCTGGAGAACACTGAAGCTTTCTTT.

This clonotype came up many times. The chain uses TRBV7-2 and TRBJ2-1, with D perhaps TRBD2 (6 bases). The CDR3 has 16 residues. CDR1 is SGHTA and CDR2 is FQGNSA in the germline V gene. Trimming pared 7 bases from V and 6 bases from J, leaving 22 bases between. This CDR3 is CASTGRALVGGNEQFF. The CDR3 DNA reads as TGTGCCAGCACCGGTCGGGCGCTCGTGGGAGGCAATGAGCAGTTCTTC.

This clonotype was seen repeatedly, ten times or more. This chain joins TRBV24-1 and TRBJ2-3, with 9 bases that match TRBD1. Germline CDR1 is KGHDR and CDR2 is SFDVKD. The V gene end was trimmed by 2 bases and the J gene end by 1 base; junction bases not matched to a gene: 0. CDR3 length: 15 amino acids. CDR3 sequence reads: CATSDWTGGTDTQYF. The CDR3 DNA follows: TGTGCCACCAGTGATTGGACAGGGGGCACAGATACGCAGTATTTT.

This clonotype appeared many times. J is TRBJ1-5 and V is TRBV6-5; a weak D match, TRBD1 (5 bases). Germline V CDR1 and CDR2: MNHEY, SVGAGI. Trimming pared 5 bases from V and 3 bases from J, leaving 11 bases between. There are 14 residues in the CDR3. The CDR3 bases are TGTGCCAGCAGTGCCAGACAGACCAATCAGCCCCAGCATTTT. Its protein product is CASSARQTNQPQHF.

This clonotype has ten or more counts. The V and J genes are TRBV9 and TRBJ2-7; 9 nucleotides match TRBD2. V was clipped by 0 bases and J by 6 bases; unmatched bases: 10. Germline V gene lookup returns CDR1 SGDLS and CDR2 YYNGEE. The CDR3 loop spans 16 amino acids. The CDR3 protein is CASSVGPSGMRGEQYF. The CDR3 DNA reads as TGTGCCAGCAGCGTAGGTCCTAGCGGGATGCGTGGCGAGCAGTACTTC.

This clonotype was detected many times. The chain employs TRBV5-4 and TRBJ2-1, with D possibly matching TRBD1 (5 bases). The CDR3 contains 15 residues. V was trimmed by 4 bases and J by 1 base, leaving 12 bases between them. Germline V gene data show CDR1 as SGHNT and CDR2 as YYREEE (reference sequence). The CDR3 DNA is TGTGCCAGCAGCGCCAGGGATATATCCTACAATGAGCAGTTCTTC. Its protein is CASSARDISYNEQFF.